The 20 T cell receptor beta chains in this list originate from one sample, sequenced in a study of blood T cells in healthy people across ages. Through a sample-barcoded 5' primer and a J-beta primer mix, a second PCR was run for about 6 to 11 cycles. In TCRdb, the 5' RACE reads were re-called with MiXCR into one record per CDR3 protein. The sample shows 550,000 to 750,000 distinct CDR3 sequences, approximately 21% of them seen only once. Sequencing was carried out using blood. These receptors all come from a man aged 65 to 85 in good health.

This clonotype was counted only a few times. This clone may be a read error of a much larger clone one base away. This chain links TRBV5-1 with TRBJ2-5; TRBD1 aligns across 8 bases. Germline values: CDR1 SGHRS, CDR2 YFSETQ. V gave up 0 bases and J gave up 5 bases; unmatched junction bases: 6. The CDR3 length is 15 residues. In DNA form, the CDR3 reads TGCGCCAGCAGCTTGGACAGGGGGTCGTCGGAGACCCAGTACTTC. Its protein is CASSLDRGSSETQYF.

This clonotype was found a few times. Since no conserved phenylalanine or tryptophan closes the CDR3, a read error is the likely cause. This chain links TRBV12-5 with TRBJ2-1, with 11 nucleotides matching TRBD2. Germline-derived CDR1 and CDR2 are LGHNT and FRNRAP. This CDR3 comprises 16 residues. The junction had 7 bases not matched to a gene; V was cut back by 1 base and J by 8 bases. The CDR3 spells CASGLGTSGRGDEQFS. The CDR3 DNA sequence: TGTGCTAGTGGTTTGGGAACTAGCGGGAGAGGCGATGAGCAGTTCTCC.

The rearrangement links TRBV15 to TRBJ2-6; D uncertain. Germline V CDR1 and CDR2: LNHNV, YYDKDF (reference sequence). CDR3 length: 16 residues. The V gene lost 0 bases and the J gene lost 2 bases, with 8 bases spanning the gap. CDR3 DNA: TGTGCCACCAGCAGAGAGGGCACAGCTGGGGCCAACGTCCTGACTTTC. This codes for CATSREGTAGANVLTF.

J is TRBJ2-3 and V is TRBV4-1; 7 nucleotides match TRBD1. Losses at the gene ends were 3 bases for V and 2 bases for J; bases not matched to a gene: 11. The CDR3 runs 17 residues. The germline CDR1 and CDR2 sequences are MGHRA and YSYEKL. CDR3 coding DNA: TGCGCCAGCAGCCAGGAAGACAGGGACCCGAACACAGATACGCAGTATTTT. Its translation is CASSQEDRDPNTDTQYF.

Only a few counts were recorded for this clonotype. This chain links TRBV5-1 with TRBJ2-1; 12 positions match TRBD1. The length of the CDR3 is 17 residues. In germline, CDR1 is SGHRS, CDR2 YFSETQ. V lost 5 bases to trimming and J lost 6 bases; unmatched junction nucleotides: 12. The CDR3 sequence: CASREALGTGGLNEQFF. Here the CDR3 DNA reads TGCGCCAGCAGAGAAGCACTCGGGACAGGGGGCCTCAATGAGCAGTTCTTC.

This clonotype was counted many times. This chain's CDR3 is CASSRAMLSYEQYF. For the CDR3, the DNA is TGCGCCAGCAGCCGGGCCATGCTCTCCTACGAGCAGTACTTC. The rearrangement uses TRBV4-1 and TRBJ2-7; no clear D gene. In germline, CDR1 is MGHRA, CDR2 YSYEKL. The CDR3 runs to 14 residues. V was shortened by 4 bases and J by 0 bases, with 10 bases between the two germline ends.

In this sample, this clonotype turned up a few times. The rearrangement joins TRBV5-1 to TRBJ2-5; 11 bases match TRBD2. V was pared by 4 bases and J by 4 bases, with 6 bases of the junction left unmatched. Germline lookup yields CDR1 SGHRS and CDR2 YFSETQ. The CDR3 is made up of 15 amino acids. The CDR3: CASSSIAGGSETQYF. The CDR3 DNA reads as TGCGCCAGCAGCAGTATAGCGGGAGGGTCAGAGACCCAGTACTTC.

V and J are TRBV20-1 and TRBJ1-1, with D hard to call. Germline CDR1 DFQATT, CDR2 SNEGSKA (reference sequence). V was clipped by 2 bases and J by 5 bases, with 6 bases between them. This CDR3 has 11 residues. The CDR3: CSARLETEAFF. CDR3 sequence (DNA): TGCAGTGCTAGATTGGAGACTGAAGCTTTCTTT.

The chain is built from TRBV25-1 and TRBJ2-5, with D unclear. The CDR3 runs 15 residues. CDR1 is MGHDK, CDR2 SYGVNS, per germline. The V and J ends lost 1 base and 3 bases respectively, with 12 bases between them. The CDR3: CASSEWAEAEETQYF. The DNA of the CDR3 is TGTGCCAGCAGTGAATGGGCAGAGGCGGAAGAGACCCAGTACTTC.

On this clonotype: One base away lies a much larger clone, so this may be a sequencing read error. The chain carries TRBV7-9 and TRBJ2-1; D possibly uses TRBD1 or TRBD2 (7 bases each). CDR1 is SEHNR and CDR2 is FQNEAQ in the germline V gene (reference sequence). The CDR3 contains 14 residues. The CDR3 spells CAGSSSGGGNEQFF. The DNA of the CDR3 is TGTGCCGGCAGCAGCTCAGGGGGGGGCAATGAGCAGTTCTTC.

The V gene is TRBV10-3, the J gene TRBJ2-5, with D possibly being TRBD2 (6 bases). This CDR3 contains 15 residues. In germline, CDR1 is ENHRY, CDR2 SYGVKD. Deletions cut 0 bases from V and 2 bases from J, with 10 bases between. The DNA for the CDR3 is TGTGCCATCAGTGAGTCGGGGGGAACTCAAGAGACCCAGTACTTC. This gives the protein CAISESGGTQETQYF.

This clonotype turned up a few times. The chain uses TRBV20-1 and TRBJ2-5; 7 bases are shared with TRBD1. The germline gives CDR1 DFQATT, CDR2 SNEGSKA (reference sequence). V dropped 6 bases and J dropped 3; count of bases not matched to a gene: 4. The CDR3 runs 12 residues. Here the CDR3 reads CSASDREETQYF. The CDR3 nucleotides are TGCAGTGCCTCCGACAGGGAAGAGACCCAGTACTTC.

V usage is TRBV4-3 and J usage is TRBJ2-5; 11 positions agree with TRBD1. The trim removed 0 bases at V and 3 bases at J, leaving 6 bases unmatched. This CDR3 region has 17 residues. The germline V gene has CDR1 LGHNA and CDR2 YSLEER. The CDR3 bases are TGCGCCAGCAGCCAAGATCTATGGGGACAGGGGGAAGAGACCCAGTACTTC. This sequence encodes CASSQDLWGQGEETQYF.

This clonotype was counted a few times. The V gene is TRBV6-5, the J gene TRBJ2-4, with TRBD1 matching 8 bases. V was pared by 4 bases and J by 4 bases, with 9 bases of the junction left unmatched. The V gene's germline CDR1 is MNHEY and CDR2 SVGAGI. This CDR3 region has 16 residues. CDR3 loop: CASSLAGQGGKNIQYF. Here the CDR3 DNA reads TGTGCCAGCAGTTTAGCAGGACAGGGCGGGAAAAACATTCAGTACTTC.

A remark on this clonotype: The missing conserved phenylalanine or tryptophan at the end of this CDR3 makes a read error likely. The rearrangement uses TRBV24-1 and TRBJ1-1; 8 bases line up with TRBD1. The CDR3 runs to 15 residues. After removal of 3 bases from V and 3 bases from J, the junction contained 5 bases not matched to a gene. The germline CDR1 and CDR2 sequences are KGHDR and SFDVKD. The CDR3 nucleotides are TGTGCCACCAGTGATCCTGGGACAGGACACACTGAAGCTTTCTCT. Translation gives CATSDPGTGHTEAFS.

This chain links TRBV10-2 with TRBJ1-3, with D perhaps matching TRBD1 (6 bases). Between the trimmed V and J ends, which lost 8 bases and 1 base, there was a span of 21 bases. CDR3 length: 17 residues. Germline V gene lookup returns CDR1 WSHSY and CDR2 SAAADI. The CDR3 coding sequence is TGCGCCAGCCGCCCCCCTTTGACAGGAGATTCTGGAAACACCATATATTTT. It translates to CASRPPLTGDSGNTIYF.

The CDR3 sequence: CASMRRFRDRENQPQHF. CDR3 DNA: TGTGCCAGCATGAGGCGATTCCGGGACAGGGAGAATCAGCCCCAGCATTTT. This chain connects TRBV6-4 to TRBJ1-5; TRBD1 matches at 9 bases. The V segment lost 7 bases and the J segment 4 bases; nucleotides outside the gene matches: 14. Germline loops: CDR1 MRHNA, CDR2 SNTAGT. The CDR3 totals 17 residues.

The chain carries TRBV20-1 and TRBJ2-3; D is undetermined. There are 15 residues in the CDR3. Germline-derived CDR1 and CDR2 are DFQATT and SNEGSKA (reference sequence). V shed 6 bases and J shed 0 bases, with 16 bases lying between them. The CDR3 loop reads CSASHYAQSTDTQYF. The CDR3 DNA is TGCAGTGCGTCCCACTATGCGCAAAGCACAGATACGCAGTATTTT.

V and J are TRBV20-1 and TRBJ1-5; 9 bases align to TRBD1. After removal of 6 bases from V and 2 bases from J, the junction contained 5 bases not matched to a gene. This CDR3 is built from 14 residues. Germline V gene sequence: CDR1 DFQATT, CDR2 SNEGSKA (reference sequence). The CDR3 coding sequence is TGCAGTGCGGAGACAGGGGGAGGCAATCAGCCCCAGCATTTT. Its translation is CSAETGGGNQPQHF.

The chain carries TRBV24-1 and TRBJ1-5; perhaps TRBD1 as D (5 bases). V shed 10 bases and J shed 5 bases, with 14 bases lying between them. CDR3 length: 13 residues. The germline V gene encodes CDR1 KGHDR and CDR2 SFDVKD. The CDR3 DNA sequence: TGTGCCACGGGACGACAGATCGATCAGCCCCAGCATTTT. Protein sequence: CATGRQIDQPQHF.